Listed below are T cell receptor beta chains from one sample, sequenced in a study of T cell responses to AZD1222 COVID-19 vaccine. The method was immunoSEQ multiplex PCR; TCRdb's version includes in-frame clones alone and lacks a portion of them. The sample consists of roughly 120,000 clones, about 88% of them appearing once. This specimen was peripheral blood, taken on day 0 of AZD1222 vaccination. Receptors were obtained from an adult in good health. CDR3s include the opening cysteine and the closing phenylalanine or tryptophan. D genes are given only for firm matches. Some rows mark clone size as missing; the rest say once, few, many or name a class of expanded clone.

V,size,J,D,DNA,CDR3
TRBV19,NA,TRBJ1-2,TRBD1,TGTGCCAGTAGTAGCGGGACAGGGAGAGATCATGGCTACACCTTC,CASSSGTGRDHGYTF
TRBV3-1/TRBV3-2,NA,TRBJ2-1,NA,TGTGCCAGCAGCCAAGAAGTTAGGGGTGAGCAGTTCTTC,CASSQEVRGEQFF
TRBV6-2/TRBV6-3,NA,TRBJ2-7,NA,TGTGCCAGCAGCTCCCATGCTCGGAGGGTCCTTAGGGACGAGCAGTACTTC,CASSSHARRVLRDEQYF
TRBV7-9,NA,TRBJ1-6,NA,TGTGCCAGCAGCCAACAGGGTAACTCGAATTCACCCCTCCACTTT,CASSQQGNSNSPLHF
TRBV9,NA,TRBJ2-3,NA,TGTGCCAGCAGTACCGAGGGAGTAAATACGCAGTATTTT,CASSTEGVNTQYF
TRBV21-1,NA,TRBJ2-5,NA,TGTGCCAGCACCCAGGGGGCTGGTGAGACCCAGTACTTC,CASTQGAGETQYF
TRBV5-6,NA,TRBJ2-5,NA,TGTGCCAGCAGGTTCCCGGGAGTAGAGACCCAGTACTTC,CASRFPGVETQYF
TRBV6-2/TRBV6-3,NA,TRBJ2-3,NA,TGTGCCAGCAGTTACTCCCACGATACGCAGTATTTT,CASSYSHDTQYF
TRBV4-3,NA,TRBJ2-3,NA,TGCGCCAGCAGCCAAGAAGATGCACGGGATACGCAGTATTTT,CASSQEDARDTQYF
TRBV6-5,NA,TRBJ1-2,NA,TGTGCCAGCAGTTACTCTGCCGGGGATGGGGGCTACACCTTC,CASSYSAGDGGYTF
TRBV6-5,NA,TRBJ2-3,NA,TGTGCCAGCACGGGCGAGAAGGGCACAGATACGCAGTATTTT,CASTGEKGTDTQYF
TRBV7-8,NA,TRBJ1-5,NA,TGTGCCAGCAGCACAGGACGGACTGATAGCAATCAGCCCCAGCATTTT,CASSTGRTDSNQPQHF
TRBV7-8,NA,TRBJ1-2,NA,TGTGCCAGCAGCTTCGGGGATAACTATGGCTACACCTTC,CASSFGDNYGYTF
TRBV6-4,once,TRBJ2-7,TRBD1,TGTGCCATGCAAAGGACAGGCGGCGAGCAGTACTTC,CAMQRTGGEQYF
TRBV12-3/TRBV12-4,NA,TRBJ1-5,NA,TGTGCCAGCAGTTCTCTGGGGGGTCAGCATTTT,CASSSLGGQHF
TRBV6-6,NA,TRBJ1-6,NA,TGTGCCAGCAGTCCCTCCGGGACGAGGAATTCACCCCTCCACTTT,CASSPSGTRNSPLHF
TRBV14,NA,TRBJ1-5,NA,TGTGCCAGCAGTCAAGGGGCGGCTGGGCAGCATTTT,CASSQGAAGQHF
TRBV20-1,NA,TRBJ2-3,NA,TGCAGTGCTAGTGGGCCCACAGATACGCAGTATTTT,CSASGPTDTQYF
TRBV30,NA,TRBJ1-4,TRBD1,TGTGCCTGGAGCCAGGGGGTTCGCCTGTTTTTT,CAWSQGVRLFF
TRBV6-5,NA,TRBJ1-5,NA,TGTGCCAGCCAGCCCGGGACACCAAATCAGCCCCAGCATTTT,CASQPGTPNQPQHF
TRBV6-5,NA,TRBJ1-5,NA,TGTGCCAGCAGACGTCAGGGTTGGGTAGAGCCCCAGCATTTT,CASRRQGWVEPQHF
TRBV19,few,TRBJ1-5,NA,TGTGCCAGTAGTACTTACCAGGGTAGCAATCAGCCCCAGCATTTT,CASSTYQGSNQPQHF
TRBV5-6,NA,TRBJ2-7,NA,TGTGCCAGCAGCTTGACAGGTTTCTACGAGCAGTACTTC,CASSLTGFYEQYF
TRBV19,NA,TRBJ1-3,TRBD1,TGTGCCAGTAGGATGACAGGGGGAACAAACACCATATATTTT,CASRMTGGTNTIYF
TRBV10-3,NA,TRBJ2-7,NA,TGTGCCATCATGACCCAGGTCCCCTACGAGCAGTACTTC,CAIMTQVPYEQYF
TRBV11-3,NA,TRBJ2-1,NA,TGTGCCAGCAGCTTAGGAGCGGCCCCTTCCAATGAGCAGTTCTTC,CASSLGAAPSNEQFF